The 8 T cell receptor beta chains below all came from one sample that was sequenced in a study of identical twins. TCRdb reprocessed the 5' RACE reads with MiXCR, giving one entry per CDR3 protein. The data show 310,000 or so distinct CDR3 sequences, around 9.7% seen once. These data are also associated with another study on yellow fever vaccine responses in identical twins.

The sequencing sample was made of CD8+ T cells sorted from blood. Receptors were obtained from a woman aged 18-29 years in good health.

Comments on this clonotype: The junction departs from the called germline gene at one end, perhaps through a read error. The rearrangement uses TRBV3-1 and TRBJ2-5, with D perhaps matching TRBD1 or TRBD2 (5 bases each). This CDR3 has 16 amino acids. Germline V gene data show CDR1 as LGHDT and CDR2 as YNNKEL (reference sequence). CDR3: CACSQGEGRHEETQYF. In DNA form, the CDR3 reads TGTGCCTGCAGCCAGGGAGAGGGGCGGCACGAAGAGACCCAGTACTTC.

The genes are TRBV11-2 and TRBJ2-7, with D tentatively TRBD2 (6 bases). In germline, CDR1 is SGHAT, CDR2 FQNNGV. V lost 2 bases, J lost 0 bases, and 11 bases lay in between. CDR3 length: 15 residues. The CDR3: CASSLLEGFSYEQYF. CDR3 coding DNA: TGTGCCAGCAGCTTATTGGAGGGTTTCTCCTACGAGCAGTACTTC.

This clonotype appeared a few times. The V call is TRBV5-6, the J call TRBJ2-1, with 7 positions matching TRBD2. The V gene's germline CDR1 is SGHDT and CDR2 YYEEEE. Trimming at V came to 2 bases and at J to 2 bases, leaving 7 bases not matched to a gene. This CDR3 comprises 16 residues. The CDR3 reads CASSLSTSRTYNEQFF. DNA of the CDR3: TGTGCCAGCAGCTTATCGACTAGCCGAACCTACAATGAGCAGTTCTTC. Looking up the rest from reference TRBV5-6 and TRBJ2-1 gives the full variable domain: DAGVTQSPTHLIKTRGQQVTLRCSPKSGHDTVSWYQQALGQGPQFIFQYYEEEERQRGNFPDRFSGHQFPNYSSELNVNALLLGDSALYLCASSLSTSRTYNEQFFGPGTRLTVL.

This clonotype was counted many times. The chain couples TRBV11-2 to TRBJ2-7; 7 nucleotides agree with TRBD2. CDR1 is SGHAT and CDR2 is FQNNGV in the germline V gene. This CDR3 spans 14 amino acids. J lost 2 bases, V lost 1 base, and 2 bases had no gene match. This CDR3 reads CASSLASGTYEQYF. CDR3 nucleotides: TGTGCCAGCAGCTTAGCTAGCGGAACCTACGAGCAGTACTTC.

This clonotype was detected only a few times. The V and J genes are TRBV25-1 and TRBJ2-5; 7 bases are a match to TRBD1. The V gene end was trimmed by 4 bases and the J gene end by 5 bases; junction bases not matched to a gene: 10. CDR1 is MGHDK and CDR2 is SYGVNS in the germline V gene. This CDR3 contains 15 residues. Here the CDR3 reads CASSGGTANRETQYF. In DNA, the CDR3 is TGTGCCAGCAGTGGGGGGACAGCCAACAGGGAGACCCAGTACTTC.

This clonotype was recorded a few times. This chain links TRBV7-9 with TRBJ1-1; a weak D match, TRBD1 (6 bases). This CDR3 is built from 13 residues. Germline lookup yields CDR1 SEHNR and CDR2 FQNEAQ (reference sequence). Trimming cost V 0 bases and J 7 bases, with 9 bases left between them. The CDR3 region has the DNA TGTGCCAGCAGCTTAGCGGGGGCAGTTGAAGCTTTCTTT. Translation: CASSLAGAVEAFF.

Ten or more counts support this clonotype. The chain carries TRBV20-1 and TRBJ2-7, with D maybe TRBD2 (5 bases). V dropped 1 base and J dropped 2 bases, with 27 bases sitting between them. CDR3 length: 19 residues. Germline CDR1 DFQATT, CDR2 SNEGSKA (reference sequence). The CDR3 DNA sequence: TGCAGTGCTAGAGCCCTGAGGCACGGGGAGCGAAAACCACCCTACGAGCAGTACTTC. Translated, it gives CSARALRHGERKPPYEQYF.

This clonotype was observed many times. The V call is TRBV11-2, the J call TRBJ2-7; D may be TRBD2 (6 bases). The V end was cut by 3 bases, the J end by 4 bases, with 7 bases between. The germline V gene has CDR1 SGHAT and CDR2 FQNNGV. The CDR3 length is 12 residues. The CDR3 here is CASSFSGYEQYF. The CDR3 region has the DNA TGTGCCAGCAGCTTTAGCGGTTACGAGCAGTACTTC. Looking up the rest from reference TRBV11-2 and TRBJ2-7 gives the full variable domain: EAGVAQSPRYKIIEKRQSVAFWCNPISGHATLYWYQQILGQGPKLLIQFQNNGVVDDSQLPKDRFSAERLKGVDSTLKIQPAKLEDSAVYLCASSFSGYEQYFGPGTRLTVT.